A selection of T cell receptor beta chains follows, all from one sample in a study of T cell clusters in autoimmune cytopenias. Reanalyzing the multiplex PCR reads, TCRdb keeps one entry per CDR3 protein, without DNA. This sample's table has nearly 9,000 distinct CDR3 sequences. Sequenced: peripheral blood. The receptors were gathered from a human donor with an autoimmune cytopenia or autoimmune hepatitis (not recorded which). The CDR3 runs from the conserved cysteine through the conserved F or W. Expanded clones are given a class, and other clones once, few, many or no size at all.

J gene: TRBJ2-3; V gene: TRBV7-9; clone size: .; CDR3 protein: CASSWGLASNTQYF
J gene: TRBJ2-2; V gene: TRBV15; clone size: medium-sized; CDR3 protein: CATGPLDGDTGELFF
J gene: TRBJ2-1; V gene: TRBV19; clone size: .; CDR3 protein: CASSIIPGVSSYNEQFF
J gene: TRBJ1-1; V gene: TRBV27; clone size: .; CDR3 protein: CASSLLAVNTEAFF
J gene: TRBJ2-1; V gene: TRBV6-2/TRBV6-3; clone size: .; CDR3 protein: CASTYSGTSSYNEQFF
J gene: TRBJ2-7; V gene: TRBV6-5; clone size: .; CDR3 protein: CASSIAGGDYEQYF
J gene: TRBJ2-7; V gene: TRBV20-1; clone size: .; CDR3 protein: CSLEQREGREQYF
J gene: TRBJ2-5; V gene: TRBV6-1; clone size: .; CDR3 protein: CASSEQVGLAWETQYF
J gene: TRBJ1-1; V gene: TRBV27; clone size: medium-sized; CDR3 protein: CASSWAVNTEAFF
J gene: TRBJ2-3; V gene: TRBV28; clone size: .; CDR3 protein: CASRVASGRGTDTQYF
J gene: TRBJ2-5; V gene: TRBV20-1; clone size: .; CDR3 protein: CSAPFIGGRQETQYF
J gene: TRBJ2-1; V gene: TRBV7-2; clone size: .; CDR3 protein: CASSRPGLMNEQFF
J gene: TRBJ2-1; V gene: TRBV19; clone size: medium-sized; CDR3 protein: CASSIGQGRTGEQFF
J gene: TRBJ2-3; V gene: TRBV12-3/TRBV12-4; clone size: medium-sized; CDR3 protein: CASSSFLAGATDTQYF
J gene: TRBJ2-5; V gene: TRBV12-3/TRBV12-4; clone size: medium-sized; CDR3 protein: CASSFAGAQETQYF
J gene: TRBJ1-2; V gene: TRBV6-5; clone size: .; CDR3 protein: CAIRRETGYGYTF
J gene: TRBJ2-3; V gene: TRBV19; clone size: .; CDR3 protein: CASSPGGGLSTDTQYF
J gene: TRBJ1-2; V gene: TRBV27; clone size: medium-sized; CDR3 protein: CASSRQGTNYGYTF
J gene: TRBJ1-4; V gene: TRBV27; clone size: .; CDR3 protein: CASSARTDSGYEKLFF
J gene: TRBJ2-6; V gene: TRBV6-5; clone size: .; CDR3 protein: CASSRTSGANVLTF
J gene: TRBJ1-2; V gene: TRBV29-1; clone size: medium-sized; CDR3 protein: CSVELRRGRLYGYTF
J gene: TRBJ2-2; V gene: TRBV5-1; clone size: medium-sized; CDR3 protein: CASSFKGAGELFF
J gene: TRBJ2-3; V gene: TRBV6-5; clone size: medium-sized; CDR3 protein: CASSPQGNPTDTQYF
J gene: TRBJ2-7; V gene: TRBV10-3; clone size: medium-sized; CDR3 protein: CAISESGEQYF
J gene: TRBJ2-1; V gene: TRBV10-3; clone size: .; CDR3 protein: CAISPDRDGQGQFF
J gene: TRBJ2-2; V gene: TRBV20-1; clone size: medium-sized; CDR3 protein: CSARDPLEGELFF
J gene: TRBJ2-1; V gene: TRBV5-4; clone size: .; CDR3 protein: CASSLVGSGSGSEQFF
J gene: TRBJ1-1; V gene: TRBV30; clone size: medium-sized; CDR3 protein: CAWSQGPEAFF
J gene: TRBJ1-2; V gene: TRBV6-5; clone size: medium-sized; CDR3 protein: CASSYSTANYGYTF